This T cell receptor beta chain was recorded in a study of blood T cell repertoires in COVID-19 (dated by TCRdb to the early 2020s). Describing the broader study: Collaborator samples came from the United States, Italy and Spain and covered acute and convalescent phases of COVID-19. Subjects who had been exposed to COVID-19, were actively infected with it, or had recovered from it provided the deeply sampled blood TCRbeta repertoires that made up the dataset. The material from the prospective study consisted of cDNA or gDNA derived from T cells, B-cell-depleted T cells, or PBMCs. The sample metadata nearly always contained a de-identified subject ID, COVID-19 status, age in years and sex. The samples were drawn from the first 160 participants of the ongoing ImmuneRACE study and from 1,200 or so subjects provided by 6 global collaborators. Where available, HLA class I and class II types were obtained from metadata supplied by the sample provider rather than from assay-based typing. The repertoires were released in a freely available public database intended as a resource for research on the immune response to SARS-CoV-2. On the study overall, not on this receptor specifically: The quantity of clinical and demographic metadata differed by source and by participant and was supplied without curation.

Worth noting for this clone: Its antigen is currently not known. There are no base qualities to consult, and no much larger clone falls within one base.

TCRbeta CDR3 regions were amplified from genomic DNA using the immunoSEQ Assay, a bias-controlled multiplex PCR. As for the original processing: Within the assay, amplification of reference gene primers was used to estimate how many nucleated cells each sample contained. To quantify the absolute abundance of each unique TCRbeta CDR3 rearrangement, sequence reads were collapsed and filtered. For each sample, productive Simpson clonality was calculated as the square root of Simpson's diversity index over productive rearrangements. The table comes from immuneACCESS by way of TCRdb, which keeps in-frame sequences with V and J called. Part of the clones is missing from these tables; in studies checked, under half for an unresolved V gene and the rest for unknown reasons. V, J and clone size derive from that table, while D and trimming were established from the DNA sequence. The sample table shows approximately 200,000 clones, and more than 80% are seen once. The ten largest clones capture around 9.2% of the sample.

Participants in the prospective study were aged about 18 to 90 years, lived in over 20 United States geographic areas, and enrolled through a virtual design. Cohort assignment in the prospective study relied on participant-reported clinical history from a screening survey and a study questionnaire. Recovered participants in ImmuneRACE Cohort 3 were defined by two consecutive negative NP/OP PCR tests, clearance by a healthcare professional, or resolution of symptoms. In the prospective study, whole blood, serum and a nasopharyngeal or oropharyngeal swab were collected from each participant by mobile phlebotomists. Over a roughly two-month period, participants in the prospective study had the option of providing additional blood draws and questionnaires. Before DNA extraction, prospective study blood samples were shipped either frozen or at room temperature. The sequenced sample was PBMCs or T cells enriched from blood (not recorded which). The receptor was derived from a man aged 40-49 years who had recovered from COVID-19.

The DNA sequence is given as TGTGCCAGCAGCCCGACAGGGGGAGGCAATCAGCCCCAGCATTTT. Its protein product is CASSPTGGGNQPQHF. Here the chain combines TRBV2 and TRBJ1-5, with TRBD1 matching 9 junction bases. The CDR3 sequence holds 15 residues, the cysteine and phenylalanine included. Only the CDR3 part of the read is kept: 45 bases, read in frame from the first base. CDR1 SNHLY and CDR2 FYNNEI are derived from the germline V gene. Clipping removes 6 bases from V and 2 bases from J, with 5 as the unmatched junction base count.